The 12 T cell receptor beta chains given below trace back to one sample, sequenced in a study of blood T cell repertoires in COVID-19. Data came from immunoSEQ multiplex PCR; TCRdb stores just in-frame clones and leaves some out. Among some 390,000 clones, approximately 89% were seen once, and the ten largest hold roughly 1.5%. The source material was peripheral blood. The receptor source for this set is a woman in her thirties or forties with COVID-19, enrolled during active disease.

This clone was recorded a few times. The V gene is TRBV2, the J gene TRBJ1-1; 9 nucleotides match TRBD1. Germline trimming cut 7 bases from V and 3 bases from J; bases unmatched to any gene: 3. Per the germline V gene, CDR1 is SNHLY and CDR2 is FYNNEI. The CDR3 has 13 amino acids. The CDR3 spells CASMRTGDTEAFF. The CDR3, as DNA: TGTGCCAGCATGCGGACAGGGGACACTGAAGCTTTCTTT.

This clone was seen once. The chain recombines TRBV28 with TRBJ1-5, with D tentatively TRBD1 (6 bases). CDR1 and CDR2 from the germline V gene are MDHEN and SYDVKM. The CDR3 consists of 15 residues. V lost 6 bases and J lost 6, with 18 bases in between. Written as DNA, the CDR3 is TGTGCCAGCAGCCCTACTGGACAGAGCGCTCAGCCCCAGCATTTT. Its translation is CASSPTGQSAQPQHF.

This clone was seen only once. V is TRBV6-2 or TRBV6-3 and J is TRBJ1-2, with a tentative D call TRBD1 (5 bases). Germline lookup yields CDR1 MNHEY and CDR2 SVGEGT. The CDR3 contains 18 residues. Deletions cut 6 bases from V and 0 bases from J, with 23 bases between. CDR3 loop: CASSSLGEAFITNYGYTF. In DNA form, the CDR3 reads TGTGCCAGCAGCTCCTTAGGGGAAGCATTTATAACTAACTATGGCTACACCTTC.

The chain combines TRBV27 with TRBJ1-1; possibly TRBD1 for D (5 bases). Looked up from germline, CDR1 is MNHEY and CDR2 is SMNVEV (reference sequence). Trimming cost V 6 bases and J 8 bases, with 16 bases left between them. The CDR3 loop spans 13 amino acids. This CDR3 is CASSPGGVREAFF. The CDR3 nucleotides read TGTGCCAGCAGCCCAGGAGGGGTACGAGAAGCTTTCTTT.

This chain uses TRBV5-1 with TRBJ2-5; 12 nucleotides line up with TRBD2. With 7 bases clipped from V and 5 bases from J, the junction kept 9 bases outside the gene matches. The length of the CDR3 is 15 residues. CDR1 is SGHRS, CDR2 YFSETQ, per germline. DNA for the CDR3: TGCGCCAGCGCTAGCGGGGGGGCCGGCGGGGAGACCCAGTACTTC. Translating it yields CASASGGAGGETQYF.

This rearrangement joins TRBV9 to TRBJ2-1, with a possible D match to TRBD2 (6 bases). The CDR3 spans 16 residues. Trimming cost V 0 bases and J 4 bases, with 14 bases left between them. CDR1 SGDLS and CDR2 YYNGEE come from the germline V gene. The CDR3 here is CASSVATGVLYNEQFF. The CDR3 coding sequence is TGTGCCAGCAGCGTAGCTACGGGGGTACTTTACAATGAGCAGTTCTTC.

The chain uses TRBV27 and TRBJ1-6; TRBD1 matches at 9 bases. Per the germline V gene, CDR1 is MNHEY and CDR2 is SMNVEV (reference sequence). J lost 6 bases, V lost 5 bases, and 8 bases had no gene match. The CDR3 runs to 16 residues. In DNA, the CDR3 is TGTGCCAGCAGTGCTCTGGACAGGGGACCTAATTCACCCCTCCACTTT. Translation gives CASSALDRGPNSPLHF.

This chain uses TRBV6-5 with TRBJ1-1; no definite D call. Germline V gene lookup returns CDR1 MNHEY and CDR2 SVGAGI. This CDR3 is built from 13 residues. The ends were cut back, 5 bases at V and 3 bases at J, with 10 bases in the middle. CDR3 DNA sequence: TGTGCCAGCAGTACAAACCGGGACACTGAAGCTTTCTTT. It yields the protein CASSTNRDTEAFF.

This chain links TRBV6-5 with TRBJ2-1, with D perhaps TRBD1 (5 bases). V was clipped by 4 bases and J by 4 bases, with 14 bases between them. The CDR3 extends over 15 amino acids. The germline CDR1 and CDR2 sequences are MNHEY and SVGAGI. The CDR3 DNA reads TGTGCCAGCAGTTCCCCCACCAGACAGTACAATGAGCAGTTCTTC. It encodes CASSSPTRQYNEQFF.

The V and J genes are TRBV4-1 and TRBJ2-4; 7 nucleotides agree with TRBD1. Germline trimming cut 3 bases from V and 3 bases from J; bases unmatched to any gene: 8. The CDR3 contains 16 residues. Germline CDR1 is MGHRA and CDR2 is YSYEKL. CDR3 residues: CASSHEGAQGKNIQYF. As DNA, the CDR3 is TGCGCCAGCAGCCATGAGGGGGCGCAAGGCAAAAACATTCAGTACTTC.

The chain is built from TRBV6-5 and TRBJ1-1; tentatively, D is TRBD1 (5 bases). Germline values: CDR1 MNHEY, CDR2 SVGAGI. The CDR3 extends over 15 amino acids. The ends were cut back, 0 bases at V and 0 bases at J, with 8 bases in the middle. The CDR3 nucleotides are TGTGCCAGCAGTTACTCTACAGGCCTGAACACTGAAGCTTTCTTT. This gives the protein CASSYSTGLNTEAFF.

V gene TRBV10-3 combines with J gene TRBJ1-6; 9 bases are shared with TRBD1. Germline trimming cut 5 bases from V and 8 bases from J; bases unmatched to any gene: 7. This CDR3 spans 15 amino acids. CDR1 is ENHRY, CDR2 SYGVKD, per germline. The CDR3 DNA follows: TGTGCCATCAGTTGGACAGGGGCGCAATATTCACCCCTCCACTTT. Translation gives CAISWTGAQYSPLHF.